This T cell receptor beta chain was sequenced in a study of T-cell reconstitution after alpha-beta-depleted transplantation in children. V was shortened by 5 bases and J by 7 bases, with 8 bases between the two germline ends. The CDR3 spans 11 residues. Unique molecular identifiers were incorporated into the prepared TCRbeta library. One entry per CDR3 protein, called by TCRdb with MiXCR from the PCR reads. The data hold 80,000 to 100,000 distinct CDR3 sequences, with roughly a quarter observed a single time. Sequences were derived from PBMCs, sampled before TCRalphabeta/CD19-depleted stem cell transplant. The J gene is TRBJ2-5, the V gene TRBV12-3 or TRBV12-4; unclear D gene. The TCR originated in a boy younger than 10 with acute lymphoblastic leukemia, due to receive a stem cell transplant. This CDR3 reads CASSNDRTQYF. The CDR3, as DNA: TGTGCCAGCAGTAACGACCGGACCCAGTACTTC.